This TCR beta chain was recorded in a study of PD-1 blockade in classical Hodgkin lymphoma. Concerning this clone itself: The antigen is not known.

Broader study findings: Patients starting nivolumab under 1 year after ASCT were excluded. Reported findings placed baseline TCR diversity lower in newly diagnosed patients (compared with healthy donors). While CD8+ TCR diversity did not rise significantly by C4D1, CD4+ TCR diversity did.

All patients experienced relapse after autologous stem cell transplantation, and brentuximab vedotin exposure was variable. Complete response, partial response or progressive disease was each patient's best response. Generated by immunoSEQ multiplex PCR, the TCRdb table keeps only in-frame clones and is missing some. Of just over 25,000 clones in the sample, 65% to 90% were seen once. The trim removed 1 base at V and 4 bases at J, leaving 4 bases unmatched. In germline, CDR1 is SGHVS, CDR2 FQNEAQ. The CDR3 spans 15 residues. This clonotype was obtained from a human donor with classical Hodgkin lymphoma. The chain links TRBV7-8 to TRBJ1-3; TRBD1 aligns across 7 bases. The sample in question was peripheral blood mononuclear cells (PBMCs), obtained at baseline. CDR3 nucleotides: TGTGCCAGCAGCTTAGTTTTAGGGGGCGGAAACACCATATATTTT. This codes for CASSLVLGGGNTIYF.